This TCR beta chain was identified in a study of cytomegalovirus exposure and HLA in healthy donors. Study information: The study's early data release held roughly 91 million unique TCRs from HLA-typed donors.

In regard to this clone: Its antigen remains unknown.

Broader study findings: Common viral pathogens seemed, in a later analysis, to connect with several of the most significant clusters. DRB1 showed the most TCR associations and HLA-C the fewest in a later analysis, as rates varied by HLA locus.

This CDR3 has 15 residues. The J segment lost 2 bases and the V segment lost 5 bases, leaving 5 bases of the junction unmatched. Germline V lookup: CDR1 MDHEN, CDR2 SYDVKM. With 60 Vbeta and 13 Jbeta primers, the PCR was carried out. Repertoires were generated with immunoSEQ multiplex PCR, while TCRdb's copy carries only in-frame clones and drops some. The sample includes more than 60,000 clones, less than 80% of them seen just once. This chain links TRBV28 with TRBJ1-5; 8 bases are a match to TRBD1. Sequenced input: PBMCs. The source of this sequence is a woman aged 40-49 years in good health and CMV-seropositive. The CDR3: CASSVPGQGNQPQHF. In DNA, the CDR3 is TGTGCCAGCAGTGTCCCGGGACAGGGCAATCAGCCCCAGCATTTT.